These T cell receptor beta chains were read from a single sample in a study of shared clonotypes between healthy human individuals. The method was immunoSEQ multiplex PCR; TCRdb's version includes in-frame clones alone and lacks a portion of them. The sample consists of 700,000 to 950,000 clones, 90% to 98% of them appearing once. Sample: naive CD8+ T cells sorted from blood. Receptors originate from a young man in good health. The CDR3 runs from the conserved cysteine through the conserved F or W. The D gene is left open where the match is weak. Only some rows state a clone size, as once, few, many or a class for expanded clones.

size,J,V,D,DNA,CDR3
.,TRBJ1-2,TRBV7-9,.,TGTGCCAGCAGCCAGGGGCAGGGGAGTAACTATGGCTACACCTTC,CASSQGQGSNYGYTF
.,TRBJ1-1,TRBV4-1,.,TGCGCCAGCAGCCAAGGGCAGGTGAACACTGAAGCTTTCTTT,CASSQGQVNTEAFF
.,TRBJ2-5,TRBV6-5,.,TGTGCCAGCAGTTACATGGGACTCCAAGAGACCCAGTACTTC,CASSYMGLQETQYF
.,TRBJ2-1,TRBV5-1,TRBD2,TGCGCCAGCAGTCCATGGACTAGCGGGAGCAATGAGCAGTTCTTC,CASSPWTSGSNEQFF
.,TRBJ1-2,TRBV29-1,.,TGCAGCGCCAAGGACTATGGCTACACCTTC,CSAKDYGYTF
.,TRBJ2-1,TRBV7-9,TRBD2,TGTGCCAGCAGCTCCCTCTCGGCGCGGGAGGGCCTCAACGAGCAGTTCTTC,CASSSLSAREGLNEQFF
.,TRBJ2-3,TRBV19,.,TGTGCCAGTAGACCCGGGACTGCAGGCACAGATACGCAGTATTTT,CASRPGTAGTDTQYF
.,TRBJ2-7,TRBV13,.,TGTGCCAGCAGCTTAGCCGGGACACCCTACGAGCAGTACTTC,CASSLAGTPYEQYF
once,TRBJ2-2,TRBV7-9,.,TGTGCCAGCAGCTTAGGTTACACCGGGGAGCTGTTTTTT,CASSLGYTGELFF
.,TRBJ2-1,TRBV18,TRBD1,TGTGCCAGCTCACTGGGACAGGGGGCGTTGTATGAGCAGTTCTTC,CASSLGQGALYEQFF
once,TRBJ1-1,TRBV6-1,.,TGTGCCAGCAGGCTCGACACGGGCACTGAAGCTTTCTTT,CASRLDTGTEAFF
.,TRBJ2-2,TRBV9,.,TGTGCCAGCAGCGCCCGTTGGGACTCTACCACCGGGGAGCTGTTTTTT,CASSARWDSTTGELFF
.,TRBJ1-5,TRBV6-1,TRBD1,TGTGCCAGCAGTGAAGGGACAGGATTTAGCAATCAGCCCCAGCATTTT,CASSEGTGFSNQPQHF
.,TRBJ2-1,TRBV7-9,.,TGTGCCAGCAGCTCTCTCCCTGACAATGAGCAGTTCTTC,CASSSLPDNEQFF
.,TRBJ2-1,TRBV11-2,.,TGTGCCAGCACGGATGATGAGCAGTTCTTC,CASTDDEQFF
.,TRBJ2-7,TRBV27,TRBD2,TGTGCCAGCAGTCCCCTAGCGGGAGAGGGAATGCGTTACGAGCAGTACTTC,CASSPLAGEGMRYEQYF
.,TRBJ2-5,TRBV7-9,.,TGTGCCAGCAGCCGGAAAGGACAGGAGGGGGAGACCCAGTACTTC,CASSRKGQEGETQYF
.,TRBJ2-7,TRBV9,TRBD2,TGTGCCAGCAGCGTCGGGACTAGCGACTACGAGCAGTACTTC,CASSVGTSDYEQYF
.,TRBJ1-4,TRBV4-1,TRBD1,TGCGCCAGCAGCCTCTTGCCTGGGACAGGGGCTTACTCAACTAATGAAAAACTGTTTTTT,CASSLLPGTGAYSTNEKLFF
few,TRBJ2-5,TRBV9,TRBD2,TGTGCCAGCAGCCTTGAAGCGGGACCCACAAAGGAGACCCAGTACTTC,CASSLEAGPTKETQYF
.,TRBJ2-1,TRBV2,.,TGTGCCAGCAATAAGGCGGGCTCCTACAATGAGCAGTTCTTC,CASNKAGSYNEQFF
.,TRBJ2-7,TRBV19,TRBD1,TGTGCCAGTAGGCGGACAGGGGGTTCCTACGAGCAGTACTTC,CASRRTGGSYEQYF
.,TRBJ1-1,TRBV13,.,TGTGCCAGCAGCTCCACAGGAGAGAACACTGAAGCTTTCTTT,CASSSTGENTEAFF
.,TRBJ2-1,TRBV11-2,TRBD2,TGTGCCAGCAGCGCGCCGTACAACCGGGAGGGATACAATGAGCAGTTCTTC,CASSAPYNREGYNEQFF
.,TRBJ2-7,TRBV2,.,TGTGCCAGCAGAGAAGGGTACGAGCAGTACTTC,CASREGYEQYF
.,TRBJ2-7,TRBV14,.,TGTGCCAGCAGCCAAGAAAGGGCGAAGGCAGGGGTGACCTACGAGCAGTACTTC,CASSQERAKAGVTYEQYF
.,TRBJ1-1,TRBV6-5,.,TGTGCCAGCAGGCCAGGGGTGGGCACTGAAGCTTTCTTT,CASRPGVGTEAFF
.,TRBJ1-1,TRBV29-1,.,TGCAGCGTTGAGGGGCGGGCGGGACCGAACACTGAAGCTTTCTTT,CSVEGRAGPNTEAFF
.,TRBJ1-2,TRBV5-5,TRBD1,TGTGCCAGCAGCTTGGACGGGACAGCCCTTGTAAACTATGGCTACACCTTC,CASSLDGTALVNYGYTF
.,TRBJ2-1,TRBV5-4,TRBD2,TGTGCCAGCAGCTTGGCCGGGACTAGCGGCCCAGGGCAGTTCTTC,CASSLAGTSGPGQFF
.,TRBJ2-2,TRBV4-1,.,TGCGCCAGCAGCCAAGATGGCCGGTGGGGGAGCACCGGGGAGCTGTTTTTT,CASSQDGRWGSTGELFF
.,TRBJ2-1,TRBV28,TRBD2,TGTGCCAGCAGTTTGTCGGGACTAGCGGGAATGAGTGAGCAGTTCTTC,CASSLSGLAGMSEQFF